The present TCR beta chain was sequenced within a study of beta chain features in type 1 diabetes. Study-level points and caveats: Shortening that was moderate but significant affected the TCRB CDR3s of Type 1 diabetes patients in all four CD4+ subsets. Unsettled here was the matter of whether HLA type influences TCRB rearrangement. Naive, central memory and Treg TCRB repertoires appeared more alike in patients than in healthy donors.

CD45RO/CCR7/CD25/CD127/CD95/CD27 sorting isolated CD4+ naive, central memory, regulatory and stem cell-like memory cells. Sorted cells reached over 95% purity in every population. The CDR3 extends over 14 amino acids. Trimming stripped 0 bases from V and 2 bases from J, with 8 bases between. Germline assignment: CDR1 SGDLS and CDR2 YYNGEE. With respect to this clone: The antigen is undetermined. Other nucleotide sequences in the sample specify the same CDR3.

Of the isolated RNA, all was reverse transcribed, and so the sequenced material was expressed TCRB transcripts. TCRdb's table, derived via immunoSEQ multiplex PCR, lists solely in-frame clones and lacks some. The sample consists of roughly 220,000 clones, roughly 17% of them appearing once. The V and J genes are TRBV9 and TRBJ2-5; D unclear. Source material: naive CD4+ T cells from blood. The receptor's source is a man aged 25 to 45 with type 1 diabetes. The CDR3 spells CASSVGTSQETQYF. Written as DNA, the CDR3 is TGTGCCAGCAGCGTAGGGACCTCTCAAGAGACCCAGTACTTC.